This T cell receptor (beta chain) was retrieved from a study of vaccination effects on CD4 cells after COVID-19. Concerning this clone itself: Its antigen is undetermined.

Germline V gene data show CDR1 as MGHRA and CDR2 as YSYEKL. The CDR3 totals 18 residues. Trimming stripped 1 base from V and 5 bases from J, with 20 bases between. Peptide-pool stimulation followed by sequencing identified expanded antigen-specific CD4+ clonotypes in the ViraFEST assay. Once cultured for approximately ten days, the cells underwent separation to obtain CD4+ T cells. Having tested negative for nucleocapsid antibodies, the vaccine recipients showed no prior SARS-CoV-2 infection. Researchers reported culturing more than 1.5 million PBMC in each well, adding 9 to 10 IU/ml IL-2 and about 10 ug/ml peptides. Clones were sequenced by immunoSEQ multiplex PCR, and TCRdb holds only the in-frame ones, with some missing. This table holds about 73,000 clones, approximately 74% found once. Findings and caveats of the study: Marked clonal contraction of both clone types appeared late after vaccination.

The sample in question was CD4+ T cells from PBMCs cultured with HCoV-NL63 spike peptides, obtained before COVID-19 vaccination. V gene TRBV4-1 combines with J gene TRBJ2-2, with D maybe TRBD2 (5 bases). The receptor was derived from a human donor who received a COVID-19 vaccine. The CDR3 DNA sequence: TGCGCCAGCAGCCAAGCGGAAAGCAGAGCCCGGGGAACCGGGGAGCTGTTTTTT. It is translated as CASSQAESRARGTGELFF.